This TCR beta chain is drawn from a study of cytomegalovirus exposure and HLA in healthy donors. Study-wide results and caveats: Rarity characterized most TCR sequences, yet some public TCRs appeared in many donors.

This clone was recorded only once. Its target is not known. In germline, CDR1 is SGHDT, CDR2 YYEEEE. The ends were cut back, 2 bases at V and 0 bases at J, with 6 bases in the middle. The CDR3 sequence is 14 residues long. Primers for the PCR totalled 60 Vbeta and 13 Jbeta. Assay: immunoSEQ multiplex PCR; the TCRdb copy retains only in-frame clones and omits some. The profile shows 84,000 or so clones, around 80% of them singletons. The sequencing input was PBMCs. The chain has TRBV5-6 and TRBJ1-5; no clear D. The origin of this receptor is a man under 40 in good health and CMV-seronegative. The CDR3 sequence: CASSFQASNQPQHF. DNA for the CDR3: TGTGCCAGCAGCTTCCAGGCTAGCAATCAGCCCCAGCATTTT. The whole variable domain, filled in from reference TRBV5-6 and TRBJ1-5, reads DAGVTQSPTHLIKTRGQQVTLRCSPKSGHDTVSWYQQALGQGPQFIFQYYEEEERQRGNFPDRFSGHQFPNYSSELNVNALLLGDSALYLCASSFQASNQPQHFGDGTRLSIL.